The text below deals with one T cell receptor beta chain. These data are taken from a study of CD8+ T cells in alopecia areata. The CDR3 totals 14 residues. The germline V gene has CDR1 GTSNPN and CDR2 SVGIG (reference sequence). V was clipped by 3 bases and J by 9 bases; unmatched bases: 5. Described treatment: oral pan-JAK inhibitor, 5-10 mg twice daily. As the sequencing template, cDNA was produced by extracting RNA and reverse transcribing it. Method: immunoSEQ multiplex PCR; TCRdb's copy keeps in-frame clones and lacks some. The table records roughly 280,000 clones, 60% of them present only once. The sample in question was CD4+ T cells sorted from blood, obtained around week 54, from a patient treated with tofacitinib. This receptor was obtained from a human donor with alopecia areata. The chain couples TRBV30 to TRBJ1-6; 10 positions agree with TRBD1. The CDR3 region is CAWRGQGFSSPLHF. The CDR3 coding sequence is TGTGCCTGGAGGGGACAGGGGTTCAGTTCACCCCTCCACTTT.